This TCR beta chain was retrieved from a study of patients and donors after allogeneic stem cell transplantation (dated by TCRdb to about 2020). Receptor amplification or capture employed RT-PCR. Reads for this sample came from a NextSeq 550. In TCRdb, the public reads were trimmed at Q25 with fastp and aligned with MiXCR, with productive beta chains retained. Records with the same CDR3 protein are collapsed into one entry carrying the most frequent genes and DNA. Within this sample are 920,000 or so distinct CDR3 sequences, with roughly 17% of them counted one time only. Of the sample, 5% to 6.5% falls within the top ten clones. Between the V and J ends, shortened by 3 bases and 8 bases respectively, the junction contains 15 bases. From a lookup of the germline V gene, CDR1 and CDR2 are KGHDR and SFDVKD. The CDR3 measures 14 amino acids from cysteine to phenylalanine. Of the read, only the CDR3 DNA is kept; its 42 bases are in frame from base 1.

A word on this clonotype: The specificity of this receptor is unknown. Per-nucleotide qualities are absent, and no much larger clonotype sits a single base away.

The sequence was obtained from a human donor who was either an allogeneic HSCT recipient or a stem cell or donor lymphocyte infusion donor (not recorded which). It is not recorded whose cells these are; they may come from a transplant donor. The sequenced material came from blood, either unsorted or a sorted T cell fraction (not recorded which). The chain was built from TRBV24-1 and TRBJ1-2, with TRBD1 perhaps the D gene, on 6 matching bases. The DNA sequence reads TGTGCCACCAGTGATCCGAGGGGGGGAATCGGCTACACCTTC. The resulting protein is CATSDPRGGIGYTF.